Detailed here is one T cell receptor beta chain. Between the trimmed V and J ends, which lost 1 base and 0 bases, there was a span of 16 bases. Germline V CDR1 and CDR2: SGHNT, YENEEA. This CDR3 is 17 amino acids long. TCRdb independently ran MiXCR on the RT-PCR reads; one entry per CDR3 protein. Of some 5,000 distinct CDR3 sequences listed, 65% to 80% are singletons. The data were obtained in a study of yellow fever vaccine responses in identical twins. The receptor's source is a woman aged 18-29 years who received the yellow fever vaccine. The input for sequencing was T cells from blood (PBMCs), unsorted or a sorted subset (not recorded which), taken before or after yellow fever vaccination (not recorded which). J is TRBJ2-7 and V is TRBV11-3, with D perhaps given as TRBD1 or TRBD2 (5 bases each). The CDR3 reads CASSLGPGTPNSYEQYV. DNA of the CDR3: TGTGCCAGCAGCTTAGGACCCGGGACGCCTAACTCCTACGAGCAGTACGTC.